The entry that follows covers one T cell receptor (beta chain) sequence. This record belongs to a study of patients and donors after allogeneic stem cell transplantation. One entry per CDR3 protein, called by TCRdb with MiXCR from the RT-PCR reads. The table has about 160,000 distinct CDR3 sequences, approximately 22% seen once; the top ten hold around 26%. The germline CDR1 and CDR2 sequences are SGHRS and YFSETQ. V lost 4 bases and J lost 2; bases outside the gene matches: 17. The CDR3 length is 18 residues. Source material: blood, either unsorted or a sorted T cell fraction (not recorded which). The clonotype comes from a human donor who was either an allogeneic HSCT recipient or a stem cell or donor lymphocyte infusion donor (not recorded which). It is not recorded whose cells these are; they may come from a transplant donor. This sequence joins TRBV5-1 and TRBJ1-2, with TRBD1 identical over 7 bases. CDR3 in DNA: TGCGCCAGCAGCCGGGACAGAAGACCTCTAACCTCCAACTATGGCTACACCTTC. The encoded protein is CASSRDRRPLTSNYGYTF.